The 24 T cell receptor beta chains reported below all come from one sample, sequenced in a study of cytomegalovirus exposure and HLA in healthy donors. Researchers ran the PCR with 60 Vbeta and 13 Jbeta primers. Clones were read by immunoSEQ multiplex PCR, and TCRdb kept only the in-frame ones, dropping some. The sample has about 160,000 clones, around four fifths seen once; the top ten hold about 1.4%. Material: PBMCs. These receptors were collected from a woman younger than 35 in good health and CMV-seronegative.

The chain carries TRBV27 and TRBJ2-1; D is uncertain. Germline V CDR1 and CDR2: MNHEY, SMNVEV (reference sequence). V was clipped by 4 bases and J by 4 bases, with 11 bases between them. The CDR3 covers 14 residues. CDR3 sequence reads: CASSSLTYYNEQFF. The CDR3 region has the DNA TGTGCCAGCAGTTCTTTGACATATTACAATGAGCAGTTCTTC.

The table lists this clone with a count of one. The rearrangement links TRBV5-1 to TRBJ2-4, with D possibly matching TRBD1 (5 bases). CDR1 and CDR2 from the germline V gene are SGHRS and YFSETQ. Trimming stripped 0 bases from V and 12 bases from J, with 16 bases between. The CDR3 consists of 14 residues. CDR3 residues: CASSLGRDRGSQYF. The CDR3 coding sequence is TGCGCCAGCAGCTTGGGCAGGGATAGGGGCAGTCAGTACTTC.

The rearrangement links TRBV6-1 to TRBJ1-1; D uncertain. Germline assignment: CDR1 MNHNS and CDR2 SASEGT. V lost 6 bases and J lost 2, with 13 bases in between. There are 14 residues in the CDR3. CDR3 sequence: CASSLTTPNTEAFF. Written as DNA, the CDR3 is TGTGCCAGCAGCCTCACAACGCCTAACACTGAAGCTTTCTTT.

The chain couples TRBV7-8 to TRBJ2-1; 9 nucleotides align to TRBD2. Germline loops: CDR1 SGHVS, CDR2 FQNEAQ. V was pared by 4 bases and J by 8 bases, with 12 bases of the junction left unmatched. The CDR3 runs to 16 residues. CDR3 protein: CASSSIAGAKVDEQFF. As DNA, the CDR3 is TGTGCCAGCAGCTCAATAGCGGGGGCCAAGGTAGATGAGCAGTTCTTC.

The chain joins TRBV6-5 to TRBJ1-1; TRBD1 matches at 8 bases. V trimming: 6 bases; J trimming: 5 bases; junction bases outside the gene matches: 11. The CDR3 is 15 amino acids. Germline loops: CDR1 MNHEY, CDR2 SVGAGI. CDR3 nucleotide sequence: TGTGCCAGCAGAATCGACAGGGGAAGTTCGACTGAAGCTTTCTTT. This codes for CASRIDRGSSTEAFF.

This clone is a singleton in its sample. The chain uses TRBV19 and TRBJ1-4, with D unclear. The CDR3 runs 11 residues. Germline loops: CDR1 LNHDA, CDR2 SQIVND (reference sequence). V gave up 6 bases and J gave up 11 bases, with 10 bases separating them. For the CDR3, the DNA is TGTGCCAGTAGGTCTGGAGGGAAACTGTTTTTT. It is translated as CASRSGGKLFF. The complete variable domain, with remaining parts taken from reference TRBV19 and TRBJ1-4, reads DGGITQSPKYLFRKEGQNVTLSCEQNLNHDAMYWYRQDPGQGLRLIYYSQIVNDFQKGDIAEGYSVSREKKESFPLTVTSAQKNPTAFYLCASRSGGKLFFGSGTQLSVL.

The V call is TRBV19, the J call TRBJ2-7; 9 bases line up with TRBD1. Trimming removed 5 bases from V and 1 base from J; junction bases left unmatched: 3. CDR3 length: 14 amino acids. Germline V lookup: CDR1 LNHDA, CDR2 SQIVND (reference sequence). CDR3 nucleotide sequence: TGTGCCAGTAGTCGGGGACAGGGTTCCTACGAGCAGTACTTC. Translating gives CASSRGQGSYEQYF.

The chain uses TRBV9 and TRBJ2-1; 7 bases agree with TRBD2. Germline V gene lookup returns CDR1 SGDLS and CDR2 YYNGEE. The V gene end was trimmed by 0 bases and the J gene end by 4 bases; junction bases not matched to a gene: 4. The CDR3 has 15 amino acids. CDR3 loop: CASSVGRGTYNEQFF. For the CDR3, the DNA is TGTGCCAGCAGCGTAGGGCGGGGGACTTACAATGAGCAGTTCTTC.

The chain links TRBV4-1 to TRBJ1-4; 9 bases fit TRBD1. V lost 0 bases, J lost 7 bases, and 6 bases stayed unmatched. CDR3 length: 16 residues. Per germline, CDR1 MGHRA and CDR2 YSYEKL. CDR3 loop: CASSQERGTGPEKLFF. As DNA, the CDR3 is TGCGCCAGCAGCCAAGAAAGAGGGACAGGGCCTGAAAAACTGTTTTTT.

The chain links TRBV7-6 to TRBJ2-5, with 9 bases lining up with TRBD1. Trimming at V came to 4 bases and at J to 7 bases, leaving 16 bases not matched to a gene. CDR3 length equals 17 residues. Per germline, CDR1 SGHVS and CDR2 FNYEAQ. CDR3 region: CASSSQTGGLGQATQYF. CDR3 sequence (DNA): TGTGCCAGCAGCTCGCAGACAGGGGGGTTAGGGCAGGCGACCCAGTACTTC. The variable domain in full, completed from reference TRBV7-6 and TRBJ2-5, reads GAGVSQSPRYKVTKRGQDVALRCDPISGHVSLYWYRQALGQGPEFLTYFNYEAQQDKSGLPNDRFSAERPEGSISTLTIQRTEQRDSAMYRCASSSQTGGLGQATQYFGPGTRLLVL.

The rearrangement joins TRBV2 to TRBJ2-7, with TRBD2 matching 7 bases. The V segment lost 6 bases and the J segment 2 bases; nucleotides outside the gene matches: 10. The V gene's germline CDR1 is SNHLY and CDR2 FYNNEI. CDR3 length: 15 amino acids. The CDR3 here is CASRRVGGGTYEQYF. CDR3 bases: TGTGCCAGCAGACGGGTGGGCGGGGGAACCTACGAGCAGTACTTC.

The chain has TRBV15 and TRBJ1-2; possible D gene TRBD1, 5 bases. The CDR3 has 13 residues. Germline V gene sequence: CDR1 LNHNV, CDR2 YYDKDF (reference sequence). The germline V and J ends were trimmed by 1 base and 10 bases, with 13 bases remaining between them. Written as DNA, the CDR3 is TGTGCCACCAGCAGAGGACCGCAGGGCCTCTACACCTTC. Its translation: CATSRGPQGLYTF.

The chain joins TRBV6-5 to TRBJ1-1; no reliable D call. Trimming pared 0 bases from V and 1 base from J, leaving 6 bases between. The length of the CDR3 is 14 residues. From germline, CDR1 is MNHEY and CDR2 SVGAGI. CDR3 in amino acids: CASSYSQTNTEAFF. The CDR3 nucleotides are TGTGCCAGCAGTTACTCACAGACGAACACTGAAGCTTTCTTT.

The rearrangement joins TRBV5-6 to TRBJ1-5, with a tentative D call TRBD1 (5 bases). Germline CDR1 reads SGHDT; CDR2 reads YYEEEE. The CDR3 extends over 14 amino acids. Trimming pared 3 bases from V and 7 bases from J, leaving 14 bases between. In nucleotides, the CDR3 is TGTGCCAGCAGCTCGGGAGGGGCGCGCCAGCCCCAGCATTTT. Translated: CASSSGGARQPQHF.

V and J are TRBV4-1 and TRBJ2-1; 11 bases map to TRBD2. V lost 6 bases to trimming and J lost 4 bases; unmatched junction nucleotides: 5. The V gene's germline CDR1 is MGHRA and CDR2 YSYEKL. This CDR3 contains 15 residues. The CDR3 region is CASSLAGGTYNEQFF. The CDR3 region has the DNA TGCGCCAGCAGTCTAGCGGGGGGCACTTACAATGAGCAGTTCTTC.

The chain is built from TRBV5-4 and TRBJ1-1, with 7 bases that match TRBD1. V shed 3 bases, J shed 7 bases, and the junction held 12 bases outside the gene matches. The CDR3 covers 15 residues. Germline V gene lookup returns CDR1 SGHNT and CDR2 YYREEE (reference sequence). CDR3 in DNA: TGTGCCAGCAGCTCCAGTACAGGGGTAGGGGATGAAGCTTTCTTT. It is translated as CASSSSTGVGDEAFF.

The chain has TRBV2 and TRBJ1-1; D is uncertain. The V gene's germline CDR1 is SNHLY and CDR2 FYNNEI. CDR3 length: 14 residues. V was shortened by 6 bases and J by 0 bases, with 11 bases between the two germline ends. The CDR3 here is CASSGGVMNTEAFF. The CDR3 DNA reads TGTGCCAGCAGCGGCGGGGTCATGAACACTGAAGCTTTCTTT.

The rearrangement links TRBV9 to TRBJ2-7; D is undetermined. The V end lost 0 bases, the J end lost 6 bases, and 13 bases lay between the germline ends. The CDR3 consists of 14 residues. Per the germline V gene, CDR1 is SGDLS and CDR2 is YYNGEE. CDR3 sequence: CASSVEAAPGEQYF. CDR3 DNA: TGTGCCAGCAGCGTAGAGGCGGCTCCGGGCGAGCAGTACTTC.

The chain employs TRBV10-3 and TRBJ2-3; 8 nucleotides line up with TRBD2. The CDR3 consists of 15 residues. Per the germline V gene, CDR1 is ENHRY and CDR2 is SYGVKD. With 2 bases clipped from V and 3 bases from J, the junction kept 4 bases outside the gene matches. The CDR3 region is CAISEGGGTTDTQYF. DNA for the CDR3: TGTGCCATCAGTGAGGGCGGGGGGACAACAGATACGCAGTATTTT.

This clone is a singleton in its sample. The V and J genes are TRBV5-1 and TRBJ1-6, with 8 bases aligning to TRBD1. CDR1 is SGHRS and CDR2 is YFSETQ in the germline V gene. V lost 0 bases to trimming and J lost 10 bases; unmatched junction nucleotides: 3. The CDR3 runs 14 residues. For the CDR3, the DNA is TGCGCCAGCAGCTTGGGGACAGGGCAATCACCCCTCCACTTT. This sequence encodes CASSLGTGQSPLHF.

The genes are TRBV2 and TRBJ2-2; the match to TRBD1 covers 7 bases. The CDR3 length is 15 residues. Germline trimming cut 3 bases from V and 2 bases from J; bases unmatched to any gene: 3. CDR1 SNHLY and CDR2 FYNNEI come from the germline V gene. The CDR3 DNA is TGTGCCAGCAGTGAGGGGACAGTAAACACCGGGGAGCTGTTTTTT. This gives the protein CASSEGTVNTGELFF.

V is TRBV30 and J is TRBJ1-5, with D hard to call. V was pared by 1 base and J by 6 bases, with 10 bases between. Germline CDR1 and CDR2: GTSNPN and SVGIG (reference sequence). This CDR3 has 13 amino acids. The CDR3 DNA reads TGTGCCTGGAGTGATTTACAGACTCAGCCCCAGCATTTT. It encodes CAWSDLQTQPQHF. The full variable domain, with the rest looked up from reference TRBV30 and TRBJ1-5, is SQTIHQWPATLVQPVGSPLSLECTVEGTSNPNLYWYRQAAGRGLQLLFYSVGIGQISSEVPQNLSASRPQDRQFILSSKKLLLSDSGFYLCAWSDLQTQPQHFGDGTRLSIL.

The chain uses TRBV10-3 and TRBJ2-7; weak D call: TRBD2 (7 bases). Germline assignment: CDR1 ENHRY and CDR2 SYGVKD. This CDR3 spans 16 amino acids. V lost 6 bases and J 4 bases, leaving 22 bases between the germline ends. CDR3 bases: TGTGCCATCAGGGGGGGCGCAGCGGGGACATCTTACGAGCAGTACTTC. As protein: CAIRGGAAGTSYEQYF.

J is TRBJ2-3 and V is TRBV28; D is possibly TRBD2 (6 bases). The CDR3 is 12 amino acids. Trimming stripped 5 bases from V and 6 bases from J, with 9 bases between. The germline CDR1 and CDR2 sequences are MDHEN and SYDVKM. The CDR3 loop reads CASSAGLDTQYF. The CDR3 region has the DNA TGTGCCAGCAGTGCGGGGTTGGATACGCAGTATTTT.